This note documents a single T cell receptor beta chain sequence. TCRdb's copy holds only in-frame clones and misses some; the assay was immunoSEQ multiplex PCR. The sample yields 100,000 to 120,000 clones, around 93% seen once. These data come from a study of T cell responses to AZD1222 COVID-19 vaccine. Specimen: peripheral blood, collected 28 days after the second AZD1222 dose. This receptor was obtained from an adult who received the AZD1222 COVID-19 vaccine.

CDR3 residues: CASSAMGQDYNSPLHF. The CDR3 nucleotides read TGTGCCAGCAGCGCTATGGGACAGGATTATAATTCACCCCTCCACTTT. This chain joins TRBV7-9 and TRBJ1-6, with 8 positions matching TRBD1. CDR3 size: 16 residues. Germline V CDR1 and CDR2: SEHNR, FQNEAQ (reference sequence). V shed 5 bases and J 4 bases; nucleotides not matched to a gene: 7.